The 17 T cell receptor beta chains given below trace back to one sample, sequenced in a study of shared clonotypes between healthy human individuals. The protocol was immunoSEQ multiplex PCR, while the TCRdb copy is restricted to in-frame clones and leaves out a portion. Of some 1 million clones listed, around 76% are singletons. What was sequenced was memory CD4+ T cells sorted from blood. Regarding subset: CD45RA-negative fraction. These receptors originate from a man younger than 35 in good health.

Note on this clone: Since a much larger clone is just one base distant, this may be a read error. The chain joins TRBV6-5 to TRBJ2-2; 10 nucleotides agree with TRBD2. The germline V gene encodes CDR1 MNHEY and CDR2 SVGAGI. After removal of 5 bases from V and 1 base from J, the junction contained 1 base not matched to a gene. This CDR3 comprises 15 residues. The CDR3: CASSRTSGNTGELFF. CDR3 in DNA: TGTGCCAGCAGTAGGACTAGCGGGAACACCGGGGAGCTGTTTTTT.

The chain has TRBV30 and TRBJ1-4, with TRBD1 as a possible D gene (6 bases). Germline CDR1 reads GTSNPN; CDR2 reads SVGIG (reference sequence). V lost 7 bases, J lost 8 bases, and 17 bases lay in between. The CDR3 contains 13 residues. The DNA for the CDR3 is TGTGCCTACCAAGGGGGGGCTCAGGAAAAACTGTTTTTT. It specifies CAYQGGAQEKLFF.

The chain combines TRBV4-1 with TRBJ2-7; weak D call: TRBD1 (8 bases). Between the trimmed V and J ends, which lost 6 bases and 3 bases, there was a span of 24 bases. Germline loops: CDR1 MGHRA, CDR2 YSYEKL. This CDR3 spans 17 amino acids. CDR3 coding DNA: TGCGCCAGCAGTACCGGGACAGGAGCTCTAGCGGACTACGAGCAGTACTTC. Amino acid sequence: CASSTGTGALADYEQYF.

J is TRBJ1-2 and V is TRBV6-5; D gene unclear. The length of the CDR3 is 13 residues. V was trimmed by 3 bases and J by 8 bases, leaving 13 bases between them. Looked up from germline, CDR1 is MNHEY and CDR2 is SVGAGI. In DNA, the CDR3 is TGTGCCAGCAGTTATGGGGTAACGGGGGGCTACACCTTC. Its protein is CASSYGVTGGYTF.

This sequence joins TRBV6-5 and TRBJ2-7, with 7 bases lining up with TRBD2. The CDR3 totals 16 residues. V gave up 0 bases and J gave up 5 bases; unmatched junction bases: 10. From germline, CDR1 is MNHEY and CDR2 SVGAGI. This CDR3 reads CASSYSSGTASHEQYF. CDR3 bases: TGTGCCAGCAGTTACTCGAGCGGGACTGCGTCCCACGAGCAGTACTTC.

The chain recombines TRBV11-2 with TRBJ1-2; TRBD1 aligns across 7 bases. J lost 8 bases, V lost 1 base, and 7 bases had no gene match. CDR3 length: 14 residues. CDR1 and CDR2 (germline): SGHAT, FQNNGV. CDR3 in amino acids: CASSLGRTGGGYTF. In nucleotides, the CDR3 is TGTGCCAGCAGCTTAGGACGGACAGGCGGGGGCTACACCTTC.

J is TRBJ1-2 and V is TRBV5-1; TRBD1 aligns across 7 bases. The trim removed 4 bases at V and 8 bases at J, leaving 20 bases unmatched. Germline V lookup: CDR1 SGHRS, CDR2 YFSETQ. This CDR3 contains 17 residues. CDR3 region: CASSPGGTARGQSGYTF. CDR3 nucleotides: TGCGCCAGCAGCCCGGGAGGAACAGCGAGGGGGCAATCGGGCTACACCTTC. Using reference TRBV5-1 and TRBJ1-2 for the parts outside the CDR3, the full variable domain is KAGVTQTPRYLIKTRGQQVTLSCSPISGHRSVSWYQQTPGQGLQFLFEYFSETQRNKGNFPGRFSGRQFSNSRSEMNVSTLELGDSALYLCASSPGGTARGQSGYTFGSGTRLTVV.

A word on this clone: Other DNA variants within this sample encode the same CDR3. V usage is TRBV30 and J usage is TRBJ2-7, with D possibly being TRBD1 or TRBD2 (5 bases each). Germline V CDR1 and CDR2: GTSNPN, SVGIG (reference sequence). V shed 0 bases and J shed 4 bases, with 7 bases lying between them. The CDR3 runs to 12 residues. CDR3 amino acids: CAWSVGAYEQYF. The CDR3 nucleotides read TGTGCCTGGAGTGTCGGGGCGTACGAGCAGTACTTC.

This chain joins TRBV7-9 and TRBJ2-1; 9 positions match TRBD2. Germline V lookup: CDR1 SEHNR, CDR2 FQNEAQ (reference sequence). V shed 7 bases, J shed 7 bases, and the junction held 14 bases outside the gene matches. CDR3 length: 16 residues. CDR3 protein: CASTLAVAGDRNEQFF. CDR3 sequence (DNA): TGTGCCAGCACCCTGGCCGTAGCGGGAGATAGGAATGAGCAGTTCTTC.

This clone was seen many times. V usage is TRBV7-3 and J usage is TRBJ2-2; no firm D call. The CDR3 sequence is 13 residues long. Germline V CDR1 and CDR2: SGHTA, FQGTGA. V shed 5 bases and J shed 1 base, with 5 bases lying between them. CDR3 nucleotides: TGTGCCAGCAGCAGGAAGAACACCGGGGAGCTGTTTTTT. This codes for CASSRKNTGELFF.

The chain employs TRBV29-1 and TRBJ1-3; D is undetermined. CDR3 length equals 13 residues. V dropped 4 bases and J dropped 4 bases, with 11 bases sitting between them. Germline-derived CDR1 and CDR2 are SQVTM and ANQGSEA. CDR3 in amino acids: CSVVRLSGNTIYF. In nucleotides, the CDR3 is TGCAGCGTTGTTCGGTTATCGGGAAACACCATATATTTT.

The chain carries TRBV10-2 and TRBJ1-5; D unclear. There are 13 residues in the CDR3. The V and J ends lost 7 bases and 0 bases respectively, with 7 bases between them. Germline V CDR1 and CDR2: WSHSY, SAAADI. CDR3 in DNA: TGCGCCAGCAAGGACGGTAGCAATCAGCCCCAGCATTTT. Translation gives CASKDGSNQPQHF.

This clone was recorded once. The chain links TRBV5-4 to TRBJ2-5, with 9 nucleotides matching TRBD1. Looked up from germline, CDR1 is SGHNT and CDR2 is YYREEE (reference sequence). The length of the CDR3 is 15 residues. The V segment lost 3 bases and the J segment 5 bases; nucleotides outside the gene matches: 8. CDR3 sequence: CASSSPGQGPETQYF. The CDR3 coding sequence is TGTGCCAGCAGCTCACCGGGACAGGGTCCGGAGACCCAGTACTTC.

This clone has a handful of counts. V and J are TRBV14 and TRBJ1-1; 9 bases agree with TRBD1. Germline loops: CDR1 SGHDN, CDR2 FVKESK. Trimming at V came to 4 bases and at J to 8 bases, leaving 11 bases not matched to a gene. The CDR3 is 15 amino acids. CDR3 DNA: TGTGCCAGCAGCCCCCTGGGACAGGGCCCTCTGGAAGCTTTCTTT. This sequence encodes CASSPLGQGPLEAFF.

The DNA for the CDR3 is TGTGCCAGCAGCAGGACAGGGCAGCCCCAGCATTTT. This sequence encodes CASSRTGQPQHF. The genes are TRBV13 and TRBJ1-5; 8 bases are a match to TRBD1. The CDR3 runs to 12 residues. In germline, CDR1 is PRHDT, CDR2 FYEKMQ (reference sequence). V shed 5 bases, J shed 7 bases, and the junction held 1 base outside the gene matches.

The genes are TRBV30 and TRBJ2-2; TRBD2 is a possible D gene (6 bases). V shed 5 bases and J shed 3 bases, with 13 bases lying between them. The CDR3 has 14 amino acids. The germline CDR1 and CDR2 sequences are GTSNPN and SVGIG (reference sequence). DNA of the CDR3: TGTGCCTGGGATGAGGGACTTTACACCGGGGAGCTGTTTTTT. This gives the protein CAWDEGLYTGELFF.

The chain has TRBV9 and TRBJ1-6, with 7 bases identical to TRBD1. The CDR3 is made up of 14 amino acids. Germline CDR1 SGDLS, CDR2 YYNGEE. J lost 6 bases, V lost 4 bases, and 4 bases had no gene match. CDR3 nucleotides: TGTGCCAGCAGCACCCGACAGGGTAATTCACCCCTCCACTTT. This encodes CASSTRQGNSPLHF.